This entry features one T cell receptor (beta chain) sequence. The data originate from a study of patients and donors after allogeneic stem cell transplantation. Germline V gives CDR1 KGHSH, CDR2 LQKENI. Trimming shortened V by 1 base and J by 5 bases, and 11 bases separated the two germline ends. This CDR3 spans 15 amino acids. MiXCR, applied by TCRdb to the RT-PCR reads, yields one record per CDR3 protein. This table has 20,000 or so distinct CDR3 sequences, about 30% appearing once. The receptor comes from a human donor who was either an allogeneic HSCT recipient or a stem cell or donor lymphocyte infusion donor (not recorded which). It is not recorded whose cells these are; they may come from a transplant donor. The sequenced sample was blood, either unsorted or a sorted T cell fraction (not recorded which). This rearrangement joins TRBV18 to TRBJ2-2, with D perhaps matching TRBD1 (6 bases). The CDR3 nucleotides are TGTGCCAGCTCACCACTCACAGGGCGAACCGGGGAGCTGTTTTTT. This translates into CASSPLTGRTGELFF.